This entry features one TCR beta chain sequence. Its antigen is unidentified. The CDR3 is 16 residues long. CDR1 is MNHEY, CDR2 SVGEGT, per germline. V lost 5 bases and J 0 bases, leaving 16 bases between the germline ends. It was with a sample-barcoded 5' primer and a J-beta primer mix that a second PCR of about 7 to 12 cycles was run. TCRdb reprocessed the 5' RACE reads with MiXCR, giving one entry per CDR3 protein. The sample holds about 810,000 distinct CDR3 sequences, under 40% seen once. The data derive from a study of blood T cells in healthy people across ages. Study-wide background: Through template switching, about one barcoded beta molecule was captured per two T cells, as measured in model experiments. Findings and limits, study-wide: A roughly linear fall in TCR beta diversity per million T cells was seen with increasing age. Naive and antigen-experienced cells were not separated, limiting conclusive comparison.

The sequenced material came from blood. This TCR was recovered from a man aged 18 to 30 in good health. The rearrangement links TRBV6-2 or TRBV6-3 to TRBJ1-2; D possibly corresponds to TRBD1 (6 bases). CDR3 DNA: TGTGCCAGCAGTCCATCGACAGGTGCCTCTAACTATGGCTACACCTTC. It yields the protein CASSPSTGASNYGYTF.